This section outlines one TCR beta chain sequence together with its context. The data originate from a study of cytomegalovirus exposure and HLA in healthy donors. The method was immunoSEQ multiplex PCR; TCRdb's version includes in-frame clones alone and lacks a portion of them. The data contain about 120,000 clones, 70% to 90% of them seen just once; the ten biggest clones take up about 2%. The CDR3 is 14 amino acids. Trimming took 7 bases from V and 1 from J; bases not matched to a gene: 6. Germline CDR1 is GTSNPN and CDR2 is SVGIG (reference sequence). The TCR originated in a woman under 40 in good health and CMV-seronegative. The chain combines TRBV30 with TRBJ1-1, with 10 bases aligning to TRBD1. Sequenced material: PBMCs. This chain's CDR3 is CASPGTGENTEAFF. The DNA of the CDR3 is TGTGCCTCCCCCGGGACAGGGGAGAACACTGAAGCTTTCTTT.